This is a list of T cell receptor beta chains from one sample in a study of T cell responses to AZD1222 COVID-19 vaccine. Method: immunoSEQ multiplex PCR; TCRdb's copy keeps in-frame clones and lacks some. In the table there are approximately 98,000 clones, approximately 89% of which are singletons. The source material was peripheral blood, sampled on day 0 of MenACWY control vaccination. The receptors stem from an adult in good health. The CDR3 runs from the conserved cysteine through the conserved F or W.

j_call | v_call | cdr3_aa
TRBJ1-1 | TRBV6-2/TRBV6-3 | CASSSGNTEAFF
TRBJ1-6 | TRBV2 | CASSERQGRSPLHF
TRBJ2-7 | TRBV27 | CASSLSKRSEQYF
TRBJ2-3 | TRBV27 | CASSLGQPGTDTQYF
TRBJ2-7 | TRBV6-1 | CASSEVEYEQYF
TRBJ1-1 | TRBV7-2 | CASSLVMTENTEAFF
TRBJ1-3 | TRBV7-6 | CASSLDGNTIYF
TRBJ1-5 | TRBV3-1/TRBV3-2 | CASSQRGREQPQHF
TRBJ2-3 | TRBV19 | CASRQASTDTQYF
TRBJ2-3 | TRBV7-2 | CASSPPIGVGTDTQYF
TRBJ2-7 | TRBV9 | CASSVEPAGESYEQYF
TRBJ1-1 | TRBV9 | CASSTQGEPAFF
TRBJ1-1 | TRBV24-1 | CATPNPPGTPRAFF
TRBJ1-6 | TRBV3-1/TRBV3-2 | CASSQVGQLGGSYNSPLHF
TRBJ2-1 | TRBV12-3/TRBV12-4 | CASSQGGEQFF
TRBJ1-5 | TRBV2 | CASSESAGDQPQHF
TRBJ2-3 | TRBV6-5 | CASSYQASVADTQYF
TRBJ2-3 | TRBV9 | CASSLQGSTDTQYF
TRBJ1-1 | TRBV19 | CASTPFAAGVDTEAFF
TRBJ1-1 | TRBV18 | CASSPQLTRDTEAFF
TRBJ1-3 | TRBV9 | CASSVGQLSGNTIYF
TRBJ2-5 | TRBV18 | CASSPGGQETQYF
TRBJ2-3 | TRBV11-3 | CASSPGGDRGTDTQYF
TRBJ2-7 | TRBV5-1 | CASSWGPSYEQYF
TRBJ1-1 | TRBV6-1 | CASSEGEPGTLNTEAFF
TRBJ1-2 | TRBV6-5 | CASSNYRANYGYTF
TRBJ1-1 | TRBV5-1 | CASSLDPNTEAFF
TRBJ1-1 | TRBV30 | CAWIPILLEAEAFF
TRBJ2-3 | TRBV27 | CASSLWGLAGGGDTQYF
TRBJ2-3 | TRBV19 | CASSIDRGTSGTDTQYF
TRBJ1-1 | TRBV19 | CASSLGPNTEAFF
TRBJ2-7 | TRBV6-5 | CAGESLATNEQYF
TRBJ1-3 | TRBV6-7 | CASSYSDVLLSFYSGNTIYF
TRBJ1-3 | TRBV9 | CASGAPRDSRSGNTIYF
TRBJ2-1 | TRBV10-3 | CAISEGGPSYNEQFF
TRBJ2-1 | TRBV7-8 | CASSFPDRAGHNEQFF
TRBJ2-1 | TRBV2 | CASSTLRTSGKDEQFF
TRBJ1-2 | TRBV11-2 | CASSLGTGTFYGYTF
TRBJ2-5 | TRBV7-2 | CASSLGVTETQYF
TRBJ2-7 | TRBV19 | CASSISARSAYEQYF
TRBJ1-1 | TRBV7-9 | CASSSDQGQGVSAFF
TRBJ2-1 | TRBV7-3 | CASSFGRGPYNEQFF
TRBJ2-7 | TRBV12-3/TRBV12-4 | CASSSVAGGLEYF
TRBJ1-6 | TRBV30 | CACGWGLDSPLHF
TRBJ2-2 | TRBV5-1 | CASSSGTGSTGELFF
TRBJ2-3 | TRBV4-2 | CASSPQRGGLSDTQYF
TRBJ2-1 | TRBV5-4 | CASSFGSPSRSYNEQFF
TRBJ1-5 | TRBV6-1 | CASSEGDKGNQPQHF
TRBJ2-7 | TRBV11-3 | CASSPGTGGPYEQYF
TRBJ1-4 | TRBV6-5 | CASNQQGSNEKLFF
TRBJ1-2 | TRBV19 | CASSQGANIYGYTF
TRBJ2-7 | TRBV6-5 | CASSLGLSITYEQYF
TRBJ1-5 | TRBV28 | CASSLDRPFRQPQHF
TRBJ1-2 | TRBV6-5 | CASSLGQSYLYGYTF
TRBJ2-5 | TRBV10-1 | CASSPGHQETQYF
TRBJ2-5 | TRBV5-4 | CASSWGTSGQETQYF